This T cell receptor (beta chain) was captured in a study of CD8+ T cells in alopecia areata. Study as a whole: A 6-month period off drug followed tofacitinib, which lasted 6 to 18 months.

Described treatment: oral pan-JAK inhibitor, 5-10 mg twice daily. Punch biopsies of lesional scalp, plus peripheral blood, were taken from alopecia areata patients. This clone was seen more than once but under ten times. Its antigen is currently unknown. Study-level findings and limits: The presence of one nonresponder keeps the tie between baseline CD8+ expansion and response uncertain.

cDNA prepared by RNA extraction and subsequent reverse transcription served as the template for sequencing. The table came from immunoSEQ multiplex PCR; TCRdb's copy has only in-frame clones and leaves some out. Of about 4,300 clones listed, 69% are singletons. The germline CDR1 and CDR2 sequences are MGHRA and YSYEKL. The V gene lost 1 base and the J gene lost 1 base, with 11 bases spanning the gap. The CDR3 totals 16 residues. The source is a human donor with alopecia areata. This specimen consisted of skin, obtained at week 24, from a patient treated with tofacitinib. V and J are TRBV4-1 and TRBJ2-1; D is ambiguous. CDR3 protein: CASSQVDIISYNEQFF. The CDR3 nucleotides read TGCGCCAGCAGCCAAGTTGACATTATTTCCTACAATGAGCAGTTCTTC.